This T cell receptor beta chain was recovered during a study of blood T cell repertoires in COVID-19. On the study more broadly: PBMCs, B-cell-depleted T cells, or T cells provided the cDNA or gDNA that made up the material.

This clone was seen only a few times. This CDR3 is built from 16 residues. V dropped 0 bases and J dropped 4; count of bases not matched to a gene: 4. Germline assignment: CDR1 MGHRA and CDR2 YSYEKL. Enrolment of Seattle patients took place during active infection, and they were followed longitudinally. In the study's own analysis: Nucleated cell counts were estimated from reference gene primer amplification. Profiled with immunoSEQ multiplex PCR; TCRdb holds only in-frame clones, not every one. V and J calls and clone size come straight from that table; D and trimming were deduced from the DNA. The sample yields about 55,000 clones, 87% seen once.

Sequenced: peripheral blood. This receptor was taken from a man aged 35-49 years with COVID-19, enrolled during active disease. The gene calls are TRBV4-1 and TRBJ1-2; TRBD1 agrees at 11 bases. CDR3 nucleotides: TGCGCCAGCAGCCAAGAGGGGACAGGGGGAAGCTATGGCTACACCTTC. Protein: CASSQEGTGGSYGYTF.